The T cell receptor beta chain under discussion was sequenced for a study of blood T cell repertoires in COVID-19. Original processing notes: The authors estimated nucleated cell counts from reference gene primer amplification. TCRdb keeps only in-frame clones here, not all; method: immunoSEQ multiplex PCR. Clone size and V and J calls were adopted from that table, with D and trimming inferred from the DNA. This sample has 50,000 or so clones, with under 90% found just once. The CDR3 length is 14 residues. Per germline, CDR1 SGHRS and CDR2 YFSETQ. Trimming cost V 4 bases and J 6 bases; bases outside gene matches: 5.

The chain recombines TRBV5-1 with TRBJ2-2; 8 bases agree with TRBD1. Sequenced material: peripheral blood. This clonotype was sampled from a man between 45 and 60 years old with acute or convalescent COVID-19. The CDR3 spells CASSRGQVPGELFF. CDR3 DNA sequence: TGCGCCAGCAGCAGGGGACAGGTCCCCGGGGAGCTGTTTTTT.